Reported below is one TCR beta chain. Antigen unknown. The data were obtained in a study of cytomegalovirus exposure and HLA in healthy donors. Sequencing used immunoSEQ multiplex PCR; TCRdb keeps in-frame clones, though not all of them. The table lists more than 200,000 clones, around 90% of them singletons. Whole-study results and caveats: Overall, roughly 170 TCR beta chains were annotated as cytomegalovirus-associated.

Germline V gene lookup returns CDR1 LGHNA and CDR2 YSLEER. The CDR3 is made up of 16 amino acids. The V and J ends lost 5 bases and 4 bases, in that order; junction bases with no gene match: 9. The chain combines TRBV4-3 with TRBJ2-3; 10 nucleotides align to TRBD2. The receptor was derived from a woman aged 25-40 years in good health and CMV-seronegative. Specimen: PBMCs. CDR3 nucleotide sequence: TGCGCCAGCAGCTTACAGAGCGGGAGGGTTGCAGATACGCAGTATTTT. Translated, it gives CASSLQSGRVADTQYF.